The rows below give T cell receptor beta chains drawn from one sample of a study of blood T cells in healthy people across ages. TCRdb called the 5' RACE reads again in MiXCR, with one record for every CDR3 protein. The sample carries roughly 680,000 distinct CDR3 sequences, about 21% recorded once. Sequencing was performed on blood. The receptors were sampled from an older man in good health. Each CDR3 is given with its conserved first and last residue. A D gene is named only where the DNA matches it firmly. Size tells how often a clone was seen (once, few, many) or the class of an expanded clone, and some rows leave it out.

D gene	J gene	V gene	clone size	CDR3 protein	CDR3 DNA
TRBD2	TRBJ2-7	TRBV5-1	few	CASSLPPLAGGSHEQFF	TGCGCCAGCAGCCTGCCCCCTCTAGCGGGAGGTAGCCATGAGCAGTTTTTC
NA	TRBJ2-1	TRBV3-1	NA	CASSSRTFDNEQFF	TGTGCCAGCAGCTCACGGACCTTCGACAATGAGCAGTTCTTC
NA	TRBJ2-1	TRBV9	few	CASSVRGDLSSYNEQFF	TGTGCCAGCAGCGTACGCGGGGACTTGAGCTCCTACAATGAGCAGTTCTTC
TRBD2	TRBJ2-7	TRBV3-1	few	CASSGLAPDEQYF	TGTGCCAGCTCGGGACTAGCGCCTGACGAGCAGTACTTC
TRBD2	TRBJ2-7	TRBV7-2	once	CASSAGLAGEAYEQYF	TGTGCCAGCAGCGCCGGACTAGCGGGAGAGGCCTACGAGCAGTACTTC
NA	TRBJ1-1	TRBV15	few	CATSRGVDTEAFF	TGTGCCACCAGCAGAGGGGTTGACACTGAAGCTTTCTTT
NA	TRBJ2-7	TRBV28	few	CASSPNGGPSYEQYF	TGTGCCAGCAGCCCGAACGGGGGGCCGTCCTACGAGCAGTACTTC
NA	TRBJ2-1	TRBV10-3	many	CAISDLGLQIEQFF	TGTGCCATCAGTGATCTGGGGCTCCAGATTGAGCAGTTCTTC
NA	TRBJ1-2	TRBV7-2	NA	CASSQTLNYGYTF	TGTGCCAGCAGCCAGACACTGAACTATGGCTACACCTTC
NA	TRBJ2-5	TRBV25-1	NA	CASSEWEETQYF	TGTGCCAGCAGTGAATGGGAGGAGACCCAGTACTTC
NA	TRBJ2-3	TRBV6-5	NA	CASSRDGDTQYF	TGTGCCAGCAGTCGAGACGGAGATACGCAGTATTTT
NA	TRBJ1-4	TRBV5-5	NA	CASSRPGEGHEKLFF	TGTGCCAGCAGCCGACCGGGCGAGGGTCATGAAAAACTGTTTTTT
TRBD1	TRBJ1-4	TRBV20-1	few	CSAPPGQGVEKLFF	TGCAGTGCACCTCCGGGACAGGGAGTTGAAAAACTGTTTTTT
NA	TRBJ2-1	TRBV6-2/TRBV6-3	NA	CASSYSMRLAPRVDEQFF	TGTGCCAGCAGTTACTCGATGCGGCTAGCACCGAGGGTCGATGAGCAGTTCTTC
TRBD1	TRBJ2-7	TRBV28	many	CASQAGTDSYEQYF	TGTGCCAGCCAAGCCGGGACAGATTCCTACGAGCAGTACTTC
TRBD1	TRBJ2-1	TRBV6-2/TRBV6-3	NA	CASSYRTGLYNEQFF	TGTGCCAGCAGTTATCGGACAGGGCTTTATAATGAGCAGTTCTTC
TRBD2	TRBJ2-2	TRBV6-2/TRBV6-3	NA	CASSWGLAGPTGELFF	TGTGCCAGCAGTTGGGGACTAGCGGGCCCCACCGGGGAGCTGTTTTTT
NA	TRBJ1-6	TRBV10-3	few	CAARVDYNSPLHF	TGTGCCGCCAGGGTAGACTATAATTCACCCCTCCACTTT
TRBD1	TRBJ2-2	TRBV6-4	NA	CASSDRGLAGELFF	TGTGCCAGCAGTGACAGGGGGCTGGCCGGGGAGCTGTTTTTT
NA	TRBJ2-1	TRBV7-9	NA	CASSLASVQYNEQFF	TGTGCCAGCAGCTTAGCCAGCGTACAATACAATGAGCAGTTCTTC
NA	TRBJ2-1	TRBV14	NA	CASSYDYSYNEQFF	TGTGCCAGCAGCTATGACTACTCCTACAATGAGCAGTTCTTC
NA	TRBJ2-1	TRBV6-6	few	CASSQIVEQFF	TGTGCCAGCAGTCAAATTGTTGAGCAGTTCTTC
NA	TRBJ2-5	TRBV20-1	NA	CSARVRDRQETQYF	TGCAGTGCTAGAGTTCGAGACCGACAAGAGACCCAGTACTTC
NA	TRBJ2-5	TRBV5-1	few	CASSLAPHHRETQYF	TGCGCCAGCAGCTTGGCACCCCACCACCGAGAGACCCAGTACTTC
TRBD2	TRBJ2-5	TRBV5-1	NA	CASSFYVAGDGETQYF	TGCGCCAGCAGCTTCTATGTCGCGGGAGATGGGGAGACCCAGTACTTC
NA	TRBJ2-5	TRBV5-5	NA	CASGTPSTETQYF	TGTGCCAGCGGGACACCTTCGACGGAGACCCAGTACTTC
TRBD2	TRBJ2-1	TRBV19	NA	CASSLASGGGYNEQFF	TGTGCCAGTAGTCTAGCTAGCGGGGGGGGGTACAATGAGCAGTTCTTC
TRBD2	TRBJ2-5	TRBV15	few	CATSRGLAGIQETQYF	TGTGCCACCAGCAGGGGACTAGCGGGTATCCAAGAGACCCAGTACTTC
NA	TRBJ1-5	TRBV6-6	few	CASNTRAFLNQPQHF	TGTGCCAGCAATACTCGGGCCTTCCTAAATCAGCCCCAGCATTTT
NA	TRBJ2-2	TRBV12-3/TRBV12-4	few	CASRTGLGLGGSGELFF	TGTGCCAGCAGGACCGGGTTAGGCTTGGGGGGATCTGGGGAGCTGTTTTTT
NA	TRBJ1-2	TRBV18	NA	CASSTTAMDGYTF	TGTGCCAGCTCCACGACAGCCATGGATGGCTACACCTTC
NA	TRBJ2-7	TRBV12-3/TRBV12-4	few	CASSLKWSYEQYF	TGTGCCAGCAGTTTAAAATGGTCCTACGAGCAGTACTTC